The next 3 T cell receptor beta chains were all read from a single sample in a study of blood T cell repertoires in COVID-19. The table came from immunoSEQ multiplex PCR; TCRdb's copy has only in-frame clones and leaves some out. The sample has 300,000 to 400,000 clones, 85% to 90% seen once. Sequenced: PBMCs or T cells enriched from blood (not recorded which). These receptors all come from a man aged 18-30 years who had recovered from COVID-19.

The chain links TRBV2 to TRBJ1-1; D gene uncertain. The V gene lost 6 bases and the J gene lost 5 bases, with 7 bases spanning the gap. This CDR3 is built from 11 residues. CDR1 and CDR2 (germline): SNHLY, FYNNEI. CDR3 DNA: TGTGCCAGCAGCTACTCTACTGAAGCTTTCTTT. Amino acid sequence: CASSYSTEAFF.

V is TRBV6-1 and J is TRBJ1-1, with a weak D call TRBD1 (6 bases). The V gene's germline CDR1 is MNHNS and CDR2 SASEGT. The CDR3 contains 13 residues. V dropped 3 bases and J dropped 10 bases, with 15 bases sitting between them. CDR3 in amino acids: CASSDGTTRRAFF. The CDR3 DNA is TGTGCCAGCAGTGATGGGACAACCCGGCGAGCTTTCTTT.

The chain couples TRBV5-1 to TRBJ2-1; no firm D call. CDR1 and CDR2 (germline): SGHRS, YFSETQ. Trimming took off 6 bases at V and 3 bases at J, with 16 bases between the two ends. The CDR3 runs to 15 residues. The CDR3 region has the DNA TGCGCCAGCAAGAGTTCGCCAGACTTCTACAATGAGCAGTTCTTC. This encodes CASKSSPDFYNEQFF.